These 15 T cell receptor beta chains were sequenced from one sample in a study of beta chain features in type 1 diabetes. Whole-study findings and limits: Patients with Type 1 diabetes showed moderately but significantly shorter TCRB CDR3s in all four CD4+ subsets.

No antigens are known for them. Expressed TCRB transcripts were sequenced because the entire RNA isolate underwent reverse transcription. TCRdb's table, derived via immunoSEQ multiplex PCR, lists solely in-frame clones and lacks some. The table lists 600,000 to 700,000 clones, around an eighth of them singletons. The specimen sequenced was naive CD4+ T cells from blood. These receptors were obtained from a man aged 18 to 29 with type 1 diabetes.

The chain's CDR3 is CASTRFAHGNTGELFF. In DNA form, the CDR3 reads TGTGCCAGCACCCGCTTTGCACACGGGAACACCGGGGAGCTGTTTTTT. The chain joins TRBV7-2 to TRBJ2-2, with D hard to call. V lost 7 bases and J 1 base, leaving 16 bases between the germline ends. The germline V gene has CDR1 SGHTA and CDR2 FQGNSA. This CDR3 has 16 residues.

Only a few counts were recorded for this clone. The J gene is TRBJ1-2, the V gene TRBV30; TRBD1 is a possible D gene (5 bases). CDR3 size: 11 residues. Trimming pared 3 bases from V and 7 bases from J, leaving 9 bases between. CDR1 and CDR2 (germline): GTSNPN, SVGIG (reference sequence). CDR3 loop: CAWRLRGGYTF. As DNA, the CDR3 is TGTGCCTGGAGGCTTAGGGGTGGCTACACCTTC.

This clone showed up just a few times. The chain has TRBV7-2 and TRBJ1-2; D is perhaps TRBD1 (5 bases). The CDR3 loop spans 15 amino acids. CDR1 and CDR2 (germline): SGHTA, FQGNSA. Deletions cut 5 bases from V and 0 bases from J, with 13 bases between. The CDR3, as DNA: TGTGCCAGCAGCCCAGGGTCCTCCCCTAACTATGGCTACACCTTC. Translation: CASSPGSSPNYGYTF.

This chain joins TRBV10-3 and TRBJ1-6; D is possibly TRBD1 (5 bases). The V gene's germline CDR1 is ENHRY and CDR2 SYGVKD. This CDR3 contains 17 residues. The V gene lost 0 bases and the J gene lost 0 bases, with 9 bases spanning the gap. CDR3 coding DNA: TGTGCCATCAGTGAGTCGTGGGGGAGCTCCTATAATTCACCCCTCCACTTT. Amino acid sequence: CAISESWGSSYNSPLHF.

This sequence joins TRBV6-5 and TRBJ1-1; unclear D gene. Trimming pared 5 bases from V and 0 bases from J, leaving 10 bases between. Looked up from germline, CDR1 is MNHEY and CDR2 is SVGAGI. The CDR3 contains 14 residues. CDR3 bases: TGTGCCAGCAGTGCCGGACGCATGAACACTGAAGCTTTCTTT. It translates to CASSAGRMNTEAFF.

V gene TRBV19 combines with J gene TRBJ2-5; D may be TRBD1 (5 bases). Germline V gene sequence: CDR1 LNHDA, CDR2 SQIVND (reference sequence). V lost 5 bases and J lost 9, with 13 bases in between. The CDR3 covers 12 residues. The CDR3 nucleotides read TGTGCCAGTAGTCCAGACAGTCAGGCCCAGTACTTC. The encoded protein is CASSPDSQAQYF.

In this sample, this clone turned up a few times. This chain joins TRBV11-2 and TRBJ2-3, with TRBD1 matching 10 bases. J was trimmed by 5 bases and V by 5 bases; bases with no gene match: 7. The CDR3 consists of 15 residues. Germline-derived CDR1 and CDR2 are SGHAT and FQNNGV. The CDR3 region is CASSPGQGMVDTQYF. Here the CDR3 DNA reads TGTGCCAGCAGCCCGGGACAGGGGATGGTAGATACGCAGTATTTT.

The CDR3 DNA follows: TGTGCCAGCAGTCCCGGGACAGGGATCAATCAGCCCCAGCATTTT. Residues: CASSPGTGINQPQHF. This sequence joins TRBV27 and TRBJ1-5; 9 nucleotides line up with TRBD1. The germline CDR1 and CDR2 sequences are MNHEY and SMNVEV (reference sequence). The CDR3 extends over 15 amino acids. J was trimmed by 3 bases and V by 5 bases; bases with no gene match: 5.

In its sample, this clone was seen a few times. The DNA of the CDR3 is TGCGCCAGCAGCTTGGAAGTAGACACTGAAGCTTTCTTT. Residues: CASSLEVDTEAFF. The chain links TRBV5-1 to TRBJ1-1; D not certain. The CDR3 is 13 amino acids. Germline V gene sequence: CDR1 SGHRS, CDR2 YFSETQ. Trimming shortened V by 0 bases and J by 3 bases, and 6 bases separated the two germline ends.

A few counts support this clone. The V call is TRBV28, the J call TRBJ1-3; the match to TRBD1 covers 7 bases. The germline V gene encodes CDR1 MDHEN and CDR2 SYDVKM. The length of the CDR3 is 14 residues. J lost 4 bases, V lost 4 bases, and 4 bases had no gene match. Here the CDR3 DNA reads TGTGCCAGCAGTTCACAGGGGCGGGGAAACACCATATATTTT. Translated: CASSSQGRGNTIYF.

This clone was found a few times. The chain carries TRBV18 and TRBJ1-2; the match to TRBD1 covers 8 bases. Trimming at V came to 3 bases and at J to 5 bases, leaving 5 bases not matched to a gene. This CDR3 region has 14 residues. The V gene's germline CDR1 is KGHSH and CDR2 LQKENI. For the CDR3, the DNA is TGTGCCAGCTCACCGACGACAGGGGATTATGGCTACACCTTC. This codes for CASSPTTGDYGYTF.

This chain joins TRBV14 and TRBJ2-3, with D possibly being TRBD2 (5 bases). Trimming pared 0 bases from V and 1 base from J, leaving 11 bases between. The CDR3 spans 16 residues. Looked up from germline, CDR1 is SGHDN and CDR2 is FVKESK. CDR3 in DNA: TGTGCCAGCAGCCAAGATTTCGGGAAGGGCACAGATACGCAGTATTTT. Translating it yields CASSQDFGKGTDTQYF.

The J gene is TRBJ2-1, the V gene TRBV5-8, with TRBD2 as a possible D gene (6 bases). The length of the CDR3 is 15 residues. Germline V gene data show CDR1 as SGHTS and CDR2 as YDEGEE. With 2 bases removed from V and 2 bases from J, the gap between germline ends came to 11 bases. CDR3 coding DNA: TGTGCCAGCAGCTTAAAGGGACTTACCTACAATGAGCAGTTCTTC. Encoded protein: CASSLKGLTYNEQFF.

The rearrangement links TRBV9 to TRBJ2-2, with D unclear. This CDR3 contains 15 residues. V was clipped by 0 bases and J by 5 bases, with 11 bases between them. Germline V gene lookup returns CDR1 SGDLS and CDR2 YYNGEE. The CDR3 nucleotides read TGTGCCAGCAGCGTAGTAGGTCAGGAAACCGGGGAGCTGTTTTTT. This translates into CASSVVGQETGELFF.

A few counts support this clone. This chain connects TRBV5-1 to TRBJ2-5; TRBD2 agrees at 13 bases. Germline V lookup: CDR1 SGHRS, CDR2 YFSETQ. CDR3 length: 19 amino acids. The ends lost 2 bases at V and 2 bases at J; junction bases unmatched: 12. CDR3 in DNA: TGCGCCAGCAGCTTCCGGACTAGCGGGGGCCTATCCCTGCAAGAGACCCAGTACTTC. Translating gives CASSFRTSGGLSLQETQYF.